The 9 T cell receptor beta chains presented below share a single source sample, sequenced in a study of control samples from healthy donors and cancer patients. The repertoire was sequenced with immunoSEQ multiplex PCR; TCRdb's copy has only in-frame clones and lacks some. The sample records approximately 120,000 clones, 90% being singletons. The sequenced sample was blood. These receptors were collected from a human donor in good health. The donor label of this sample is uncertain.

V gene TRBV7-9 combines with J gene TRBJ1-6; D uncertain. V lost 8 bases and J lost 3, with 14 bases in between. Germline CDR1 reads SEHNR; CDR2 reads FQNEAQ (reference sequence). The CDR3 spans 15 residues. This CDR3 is CASHYAGNYNSPLHF. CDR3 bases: TGTGCCAGCCATTACGCAGGCAACTATAATTCACCCCTCCACTTT.

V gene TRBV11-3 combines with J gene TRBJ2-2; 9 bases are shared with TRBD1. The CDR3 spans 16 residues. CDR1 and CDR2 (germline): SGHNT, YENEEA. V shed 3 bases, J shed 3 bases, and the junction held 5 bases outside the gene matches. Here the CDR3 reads CASSFRTGVDTGELFF. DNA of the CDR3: TGTGCCAGCAGCTTTCGGACAGGGGTCGACACCGGGGAGCTGTTTTTT.

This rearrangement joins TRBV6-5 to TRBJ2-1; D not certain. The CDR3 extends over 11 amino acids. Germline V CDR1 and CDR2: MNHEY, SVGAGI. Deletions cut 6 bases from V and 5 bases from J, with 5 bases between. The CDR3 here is CASSRDNEQFF. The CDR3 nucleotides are TGTGCCAGCAGCCGGGACAATGAGCAGTTCTTC.

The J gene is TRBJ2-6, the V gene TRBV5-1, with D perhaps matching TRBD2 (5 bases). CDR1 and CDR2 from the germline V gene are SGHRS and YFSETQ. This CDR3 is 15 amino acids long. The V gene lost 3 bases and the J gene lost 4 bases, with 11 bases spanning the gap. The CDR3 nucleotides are TGCGCCAGCAGCTCCGAGGGATCCGGGGCCAACGTCCTGACTTTC. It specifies CASSSEGSGANVLTF.

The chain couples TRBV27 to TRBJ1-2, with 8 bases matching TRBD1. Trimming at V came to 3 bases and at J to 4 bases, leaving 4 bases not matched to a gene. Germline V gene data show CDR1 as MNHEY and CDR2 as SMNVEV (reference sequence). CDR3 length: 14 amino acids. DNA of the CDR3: TGTGCCAGCAGTTTCCGAGGACAGGGCTATGGCTACACCTTC. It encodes CASSFRGQGYGYTF.

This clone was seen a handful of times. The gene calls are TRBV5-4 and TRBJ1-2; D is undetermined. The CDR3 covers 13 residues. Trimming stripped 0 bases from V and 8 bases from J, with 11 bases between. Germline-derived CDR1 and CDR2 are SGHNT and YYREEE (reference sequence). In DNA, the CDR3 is TGTGCCAGCAGCTTGGAGGGCGCGAGAGGCTACACCTTC. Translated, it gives CASSLEGARGYTF.

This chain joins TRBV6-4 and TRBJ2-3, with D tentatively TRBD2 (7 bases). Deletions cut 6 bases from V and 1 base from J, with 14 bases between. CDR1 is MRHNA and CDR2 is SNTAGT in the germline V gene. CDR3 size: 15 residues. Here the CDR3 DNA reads TGTGCCAGCAGCTTCGGGGGGCTGGGCACAGATACGCAGTATTTT. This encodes CASSFGGLGTDTQYF.

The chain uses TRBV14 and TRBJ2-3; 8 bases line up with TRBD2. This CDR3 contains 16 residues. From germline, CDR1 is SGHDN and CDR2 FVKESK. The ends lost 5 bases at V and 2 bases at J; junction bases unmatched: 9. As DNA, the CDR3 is TGTGCCAGCAGCAAGAGCGGGGGCTACCCCACAGATACGCAGTATTTT. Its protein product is CASSKSGGYPTDTQYF.

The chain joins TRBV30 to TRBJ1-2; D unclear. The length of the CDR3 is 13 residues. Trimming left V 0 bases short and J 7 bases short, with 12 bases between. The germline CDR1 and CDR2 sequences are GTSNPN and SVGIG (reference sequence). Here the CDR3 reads CAWSVKGSSGYTF. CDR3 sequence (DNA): TGTGCCTGGAGTGTAAAGGGAAGTAGTGGCTACACCTTC.